This T cell receptor beta chain was sequenced during a study of cytomegalovirus exposure and HLA in healthy donors (TCRdb year 2017). Some background on the complete study: According to an earlier analysis of several hundred of the donors, roughly 180 million T cells yielded 117 million unique TCR beta sequences and roughly 280 Gb of sequence data. Approximately 330 gigabases of sequencing data and tens of millions of unique TCR sequences made up an early release that covered roughly 670 HLA-typed donors. The genetic ancestry cluster associated with self-reported Caucasian donors included around 76% of the 398 genotyped donors. The study was designed to test whether signatures of past pathogen exposure could be identified by cataloging public T cell receptors. The T cell repertoires of under 700 subjects were profiled by immunosequencing and related to cytomegalovirus serostatus. A separate validation cohort of 90 to 150 different subjects was used in addition to the roughly 640-subject first cohort. High-throughput TCR immunosequencing, statistical association of individual TCRs with disease status, and machine learning were combined to predict cytomegalovirus infection status. A later analysis re-examined previously published TCR beta repertoires from more than 550 donors and added high-resolution HLA genotyping to investigate patterns of TCR occurrence. The later analysis used no new phenotypic data to find candidate immune exposures, relying instead on TCR beta sequences and their occurrence across donors. In an earlier analysis of a few hundred of the donors, high-throughput TCR beta sequencing was used to judge whether each TCR beta V gene segment behaved as functional or pseudogenic. Alongside the repertoire data, information on donor age, sex, ethnicity and CMV serostatus was compiled. In a later genetic analysis, genome-wide SNP genotypes for about 55% of the roughly 700 donors were used, and that subset was treated as a discovery cohort. All discovery cohort repertoires had been generated using a single sequencing platform. HLA typing covered class I and class II loci at four-digit resolution. Typing coverage varied by locus: about 620-630 donors for A, B, C, DRB1 and DQB1; approximately 520 for DQA1; about 590 for DPA1; roughly 470 for DPB1. Because of strong linkage in the cohort, roughly five DR-DQ haplotypes were treated as single units for association and clustering. Across 398 genotyped donors of the cohort, an average of about 220,000 unique TCR beta nucleotide sequences per donor were sequenced, and roughly a sixth of those sequences were non-productive. Broader findings and caveats from the paper: A later genetic analysis reported fewer N-insertions in productive TCRs among donors in an Asian-associated ancestry cluster than the roughly 700-donor mean. Strong co-occurrence of HLA alleles, especially DR and DQ, made assigning TCR associations to individual alleles difficult. Because HLA typing was missing for some donors at each locus, association tests included only the typed subset. Three of the identified cytomegalovirus-associated TCR beta chains were confirmed in vitro to be specific for cytomegalovirus antigens. V-gene and J-gene trimming of TCR beta chains was associated with a missense DCLRE1C variant in a later genetic analysis, and the association was replicated in an independent cohort. In this cohort, only TCR beta chains were sequenced, and detectable features were limited by the absence of alpha or paired-chain data. In a later analysis, most CMV-associated TCR beta chains were found to appear HLA-restricted, with HLA associations seemingly driven largely by CMV exposure. In an earlier analysis of fewer than 700 of the donors, most TCR beta V segments appeared in productive rearrangements about 87% or about 30% of the time, broadly matching IMGT annotations. In a later analysis, several top co-occurrence clusters were reported to appear linked to parvovirus B19, influenza, CMV and Epstein-Barr virus. The presence/absence analyses assumed that sequencing depth was roughly uniform across donors, and that assumption may not be true. At a false discovery rate of 0.05, a later analysis linked under 20,000 TCR beta sequences to specific HLA alleles. A cluster of highly shared sequence variants was judged likely to be a technical artifact of the sequencing pipeline. Compared with equally common non-associated chains, HLA-associated TCR beta chains in a later analysis were more clonally expanded and had lower generation probabilities. Because counts were too low, roughly 16 rarely observed V segments, including chromosome 9 orphons, were left out of the earlier analysis of over 550 of the donors. The authors suggested that the approach could potentially be extended to other disease states and immunological phenotypes. A total of some 180 TCR beta chains were listed by the study as associated with cytomegalovirus. CMV serostatus was the only immune exposure information available for the cohort. Most TCR sequences were observed very rarely across donors, whereas some public TCRs were present in many individuals. Linkage disequilibrium might explain the correlated functional status among segregating V segments, but an unknown experimental factor could not be ruled out. A further reported finding was that TCR beta sequences accurately predicted the HLA-A and HLA-B alleles for most subjects in the first cohort. The classifier was reported to diagnose cytomegalovirus status with high specificity and sensitivity in both the original and validation cohorts. The 87-base-pair reads could not distinguish some IMGT-functional V segments, including TRBV6-2 and TRBV6-3, so those segments were excluded. In a later analysis, TCR association rates were found to vary across HLA loci, with the most associated TCRs seen for DRB1 alleles and the fewest for HLA-C alleles.

The germline V gene specifies MGHRA as CDR1 and YSYEKL as CDR2. Inclusive of the bounding cysteine and phenylalanine, the CDR3 is 15 residues long. The only DNA kept is the CDR3, 45 bases in frame from the first base. The cohort comprised under 700 healthy bone marrow donors. Cohort members were all nominally healthy when sampled, although unrecorded immune exposures were likely present. The donor was CMV seropositive and was included in the group of 250 to 350 seropositive cohort members. Each donor provided a peripheral blood sample, and peripheral blood mononuclear cells were used for TCR beta sequencing. The Qiagen DNeasy Blood Extraction Kit was used to extract genomic DNA from the blood cell samples. With regard to this clone: The antigen it binds to is not known. A read error may produce the germline difference seen at one junction end.

The library came from the immunoSEQ multiplex PCR assay. For the multiplex PCR, a mixture combining 60 forward primers for TCR Vbeta segments and 13 reverse primers for TCR Jbeta segments was used. The CDR3 region of rearranged TCR beta genes was amplified from genomic DNA with a multiplex PCR assay. On the Illumina HiSeq System, the amplified TCR beta libraries were sequenced as 87-base-pair reads. The study's own analysis went as follows. A later analysis tallied around 82 million unique TCR beta chains across the 666 repertoires, and around 12 million of those chains were shared by two or more donors. Raw reads were error-corrected and collapsed into unique sequences by a nearest-neighbor algorithm in which closely related sequences were merged to remove PCR and sequencing errors. Alignment of CDR3 sequences to IMGT reference sequences was used to assign V, D and J gene segments. For a sequence to be retained, a match of at least six nucleotides was required to both a V gene segment and a J gene segment. A rearrangement was called productive if the CDR3 had no stop codons and remained in frame with V and J, and every other rearrangement was called non-productive. CDR3 was defined by IMGT convention, running from the second conserved V-encoded cysteine to the conserved J-encoded phenylalanine. The earlier analysis of approximately 590 of the donors excluded any sequence lacking an unambiguous match to a single V gene segment. In an earlier analysis of around 600 of the donors, V segments were called functional above 56.7% productive rearrangements and were called segregating when the between-donor standard deviation exceeded 5%. A statistical classification framework was built for diagnosing cytomegalovirus status from the catalog of TCR beta chain sequences. V and J gene assignment, in a later analysis, came from comparing TCR nucleotide sequences with IMGT/GENE-DB human TR gene sequences. The TCRdist pipeline was used in a later analysis to assign CDR3 sequences and most-parsimonious VDJ recombination scenarios. In a later analysis, each TCR beta chain was defined by its CDR3 amino acid sequence together with its V-gene family, and reads lacking a unique V-gene family were excluded. To address suspected cross-contamination and a sequencing artifact, a later analysis removed around 600 highly shared, low-generation-probability nucleotide sequences. A later analysis calculated a clonal expansion index for each public chain from normalized within-repertoire ranks of inferred template counts. Generation probabilities in a later analysis came from a VDJ recombination model fitted to out-of-frame rearrangements, and those results were checked against IGoR. Hypergeometric tests were used in a later analysis to score TCR-TCR, TCR-HLA and TCR-CMV co-occurrence, with a repertoire-size bias correction applied to the TCR pairs. A later analysis estimated false discovery rates by permuting HLA or CMV assignments 20 times. In a later analysis, co-occurring TCRs were grouped with DBSCAN, and TCRdist sequence similarity was added when clustering was performed within HLA-allele-positive subsets. Repertoires with fewer than 30,000 or more than 120,000 public chains, plus five repertoires with anomalous nucleotide sharing, were excluded from co-occurrence clustering. TCRdb took over this immuneACCESS table, retaining in-frame rearrangements with V and J assigned. Such tables are incomplete; in checked studies, under half of the missing clones stem from an unresolved V gene, and the remainder is unexplained. V, J and clone size are taken as reported in that table, and D and trimming were inferred from the DNA itself. In this sample the table shows under 200,000 clones, over 60% of which occur a single time. The top ten constitute roughly an eighth of the sample.

The rearranged segments are TRBV4-1 and TRBJ2-3, with 8 bases aligning to TRBD2. The receptor comes from a man aged 45 to 65 in good health and CMV-seropositive. The sample comprised PBMCs. The DNA sequence reads TGTGCCAGCAGCCAAGATCGGGGGGGCGCAGATACGCAGTATTTT. The encoded protein is CASSQDRGGADTQYF.